The following is a T cell receptor beta chain sequence with its context. What it recognizes is unknown. Data came from immunoSEQ multiplex PCR; TCRdb stores just in-frame clones and leaves some out. The sample comprises roughly 260,000 clones, 93% of which are singletons, and around 0.5% rests with the top ten. This sample stems from a study of T cell responses to AZD1222 COVID-19 vaccine. Background on the study: Pooling of second doses given at about 4 or about 12 weeks was done.

Study-level points and caveats: Recipients of two AZD1222 doses showed rising Spike-specific TCR breadth and depth. No repertoire was sampled before or during the peak T cell response, only after it. There were vaccine-associated CD4 TCRs across spike, dominant at 160-218 and 743-854.

Trimming removed 10 bases at V and 1 base at J, with 11 bases between. The length of the CDR3 is 13 residues. Germline V gene lookup returns CDR1 MDHEN and CDR2 SYDVKM. This specimen consisted of peripheral blood, obtained on day 0 of AZD1222 vaccination. The receptor's source is an adult in good health. The chain employs TRBV28 and TRBJ1-5; D might be TRBD1 (5 bases). Here the CDR3 DNA reads TGTGCCACTTTCCGGGACAGCAATCAGCCCCAGCATTTT. Translating gives CATFRDSNQPQHF.